This T cell receptor (beta chain) came from a study of blood T cell repertoires in COVID-19. As for the study in general: Samples representing acute and convalescent COVID-19 were sourced from the United States, Italy and Spain. T cells, B-cell-depleted T cells, or PBMCs provided the cDNA or gDNA that served as material.

Seattle cases were enrolled at active infection and followed longitudinally. This clone was counted a single time. As handled by the study authors: By means of reference gene primer amplification, nucleated cell counts were estimated. The method was immunoSEQ multiplex PCR; TCRdb's version includes in-frame clones alone and lacks a portion of them. Clone size and V and J calls were adopted from that table, with D and trimming inferred from the DNA. The data show some 300,000 clones, around nine tenths seen once. This receptor was taken from a woman aged 70-85 years with COVID-19, enrolled during active disease. The specimen was peripheral blood.

In DNA form, the CDR3 reads TGTGCCAGCAGCTCAGGGACAGGGGGCGCGGAGACCCAGTACTTC. This sequence encodes CASSSGTGGAETQYF. The chain carries TRBV5-8 and TRBJ2-5, with 12 bases that match TRBD1. After removal of 3 bases from V and 5 bases from J, the junction contained 5 bases not matched to a gene. Germline CDR1 is SGHTS and CDR2 is YDEGEE. The CDR3 covers 15 residues.